Shown below are 8 T cell receptor beta chains from a single sample sequenced in a study of PD-1 blockade in classical Hodgkin lymphoma. Some clones are missing from TCRdb's copy, which holds only in-frame ones; the method was immunoSEQ multiplex PCR. The repertoire consists of tens of thousands of clones, with roughly 80% occurring once and the leading ten covering over 20%. This sample's time point: cycle 4 day 1 (C4D1), after less than seven weeks of nivolumab. Brentuximab vedotin exposure varied among the patients, all of whom had relapsed after autologous stem cell transplantation. The sequencing used peripheral blood mononuclear cells (PBMCs), collected before the fourth cycle of nivolumab. All receptors derive from a human donor with classical Hodgkin lymphoma.

V is TRBV7-2 and J is TRBJ2-1; perhaps TRBD1 as D (5 bases). The ends were cut back, 4 bases at V and 0 bases at J, with 19 bases in the middle. The CDR3 spans 18 residues. Germline lookup yields CDR1 SGHTA and CDR2 FQGNSA. The CDR3 spells CASSSPQLGVSSYNEQFF. The CDR3 nucleotides read TGTGCCAGCAGCTCCCCACAATTAGGGGTGAGCTCCTACAATGAGCAGTTCTTC.

V usage is TRBV18 and J usage is TRBJ2-7; a weak D match, TRBD1 (6 bases). The germline V gene has CDR1 KGHSH and CDR2 LQKENI. With 2 bases removed from V and 3 bases from J, the gap between germline ends came to 11 bases. CDR3 length: 14 amino acids. CDR3 sequence (DNA): TGTGCCAGCTCACCAACCGGGACACTCTACGAGCAGTACTTC. Protein product: CASSPTGTLYEQYF.

V is TRBV5-1 and J is TRBJ1-6, with 8 bases lining up with TRBD1. The V gene's germline CDR1 is SGHRS and CDR2 YFSETQ. The CDR3 runs 15 residues. V dropped 4 bases and J dropped 7; count of bases not matched to a gene: 7. DNA for the CDR3: TGCGCCAGCAGCCCCGGACAGGGTGAGAATTCACCCCTCCACTTT. Protein: CASSPGQGENSPLHF.

The chain recombines TRBV6-1 with TRBJ2-7; D is uncertain. Trimming took off 7 bases at V and 2 bases at J, with 12 bases between the two ends. Germline CDR1 and CDR2: MNHNS and SASEGT. The CDR3 is made up of 13 amino acids. CDR3 sequence reads: CASKTDIAYEQYF. As DNA, the CDR3 is TGTGCCAGCAAGACTGACATTGCCTACGAGCAGTACTTC.

This clone was recorded a few times. In the same sample, other DNA sequences code for this CDR3. The DNA for the CDR3 is TGTGCCAGCAGCCTCGCGGCGGGAGCCAATGAGCAGTTCTTC. Translated, it gives CASSLAAGANEQFF. V usage is TRBV7-2 and J usage is TRBJ2-1; the match to TRBD2 covers 7 bases. Per germline, CDR1 SGHTA and CDR2 FQGNSA. Trimming removed 5 bases from V and 6 bases from J; junction bases left unmatched: 7. The CDR3 runs to 14 residues. The full variable domain, completed using reference TRBV7-2 and TRBJ2-1, is GAGVSQSPSNKVTEKGKDVELRCDPISGHTALYWYRQSLGQGLEFLIYFQGNSAPDKSGLPSDRFSAERTGGSVSTLTIQRTQQEDSAVYLCASSLAAGANEQFFGPGTRLTVL.

The chain carries TRBV2 and TRBJ1-2; D unclear. The CDR3 length is 14 residues. Germline V lookup: CDR1 SNHLY, CDR2 FYNNEI. V was trimmed by 1 base and J by 5 bases, leaving 11 bases between them. This chain's CDR3 is CASSEEVAAYGYTF. In DNA form, the CDR3 reads TGTGCCAGCAGTGAAGAGGTGGCAGCTTATGGCTACACCTTC.

This sequence joins TRBV5-1 and TRBJ2-3, with 10 bases aligning to TRBD2. The V gene's germline CDR1 is SGHRS and CDR2 YFSETQ. The CDR3 is 18 residues long. V lost 0 bases to trimming and J lost 2 bases; unmatched junction nucleotides: 9. CDR3 amino acids: CASSLAASGSRDTDTQYF. The CDR3 nucleotides are TGCGCCAGCAGCTTGGCGGCTAGCGGGAGTAGGGACACAGATACGCAGTATTTT.

In this sample, this clone turned up once. This chain joins TRBV5-4 and TRBJ1-2; 9 nucleotides line up with TRBD1. Germline CDR1 is SGHNT and CDR2 is YYREEE (reference sequence). This CDR3 spans 16 amino acids. V was clipped by 4 bases and J by 5 bases; unmatched bases: 12. CDR3 amino acids: CASSPVTGGAGYGYTF. CDR3 nucleotides: TGTGCCAGCAGCCCGGTCACAGGGGGCGCCGGGTATGGCTACACCTTC. Drawing the rest from reference TRBV5-4 and TRBJ1-2, the complete variable domain is ETGVTQSPTHLIKTRGQQVTLRCSSQSGHNTVSWYQQALGQGPQFIFQYYREEENGRGNFPPRFSGLQFPNYSSELNVNALELDDSALYLCASSPVTGGAGYGYTFGSGTRLTVV.